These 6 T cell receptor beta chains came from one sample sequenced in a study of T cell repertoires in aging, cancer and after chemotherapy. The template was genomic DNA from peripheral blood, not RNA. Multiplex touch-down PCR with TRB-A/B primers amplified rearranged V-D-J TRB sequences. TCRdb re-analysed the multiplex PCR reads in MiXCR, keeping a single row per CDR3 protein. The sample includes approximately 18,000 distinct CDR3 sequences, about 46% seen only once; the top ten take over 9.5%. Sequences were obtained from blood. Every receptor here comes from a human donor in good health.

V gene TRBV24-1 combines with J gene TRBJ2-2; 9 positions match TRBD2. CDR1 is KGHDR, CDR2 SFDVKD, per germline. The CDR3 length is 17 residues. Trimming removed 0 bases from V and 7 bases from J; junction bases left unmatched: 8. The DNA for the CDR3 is TGTGCCACCAGTGATTTGCAAGCGGGAGGCCCTCGCGGGGAGCTGTTTTTT. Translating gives CATSDLQAGGPRGELFF.

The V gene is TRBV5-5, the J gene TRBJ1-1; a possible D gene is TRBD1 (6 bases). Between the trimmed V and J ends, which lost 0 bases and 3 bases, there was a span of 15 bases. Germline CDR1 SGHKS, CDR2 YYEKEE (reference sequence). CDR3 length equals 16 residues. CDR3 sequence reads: CASSLGAGEADTEAFF. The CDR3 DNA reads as TGTGCCAGCAGCTTGGGGGCAGGGGAGGCGGACACTGAAGCTTTCTTT.

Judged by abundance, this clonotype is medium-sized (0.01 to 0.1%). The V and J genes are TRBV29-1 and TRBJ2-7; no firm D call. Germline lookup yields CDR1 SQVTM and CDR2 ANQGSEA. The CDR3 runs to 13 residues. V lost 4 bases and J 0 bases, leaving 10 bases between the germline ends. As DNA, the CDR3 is TGCAGCGTTGCCGGTCACCTCTCCTACGAGCAGTACTTC. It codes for CSVAGHLSYEQYF.

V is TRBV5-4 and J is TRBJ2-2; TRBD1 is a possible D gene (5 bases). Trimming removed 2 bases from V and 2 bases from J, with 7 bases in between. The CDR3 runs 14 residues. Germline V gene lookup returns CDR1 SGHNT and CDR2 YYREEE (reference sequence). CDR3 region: CASSLDSNTGELFF. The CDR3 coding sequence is TGTGCCAGCAGCTTAGACAGCAACACCGGGGAGCTGTTTTTT.

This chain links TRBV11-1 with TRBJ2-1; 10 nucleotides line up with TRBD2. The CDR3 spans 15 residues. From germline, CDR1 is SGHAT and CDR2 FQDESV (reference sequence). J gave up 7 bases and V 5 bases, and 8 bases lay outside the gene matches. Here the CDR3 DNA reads TGTGCCAGCAGCCCAAAAGCGGGAGGGTTGAATGAGCAGTTCTTC. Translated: CASSPKAGGLNEQFF.

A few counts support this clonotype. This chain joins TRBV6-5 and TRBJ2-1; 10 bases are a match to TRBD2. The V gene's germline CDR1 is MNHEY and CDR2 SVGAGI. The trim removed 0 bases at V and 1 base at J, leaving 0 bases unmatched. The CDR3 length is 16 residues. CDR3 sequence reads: CASSYSTSGSYNEQFF. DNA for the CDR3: TGTGCCAGCAGTTACTCGACTAGCGGGTCCTACAATGAGCAGTTCTTC.